The 24 T cell receptor beta chains in this list originate from one sample, sequenced in a study of blood T cell repertoires in COVID-19. Assay: immunoSEQ multiplex PCR; the TCRdb copy retains only in-frame clones and omits some. Counted here are 250,000 to 350,000 clones, 89% occurring once; the ten biggest clones make up 0.94%. Sequencing input: peripheral blood. The receptors come from a woman aged 40 to 50 who had recovered from COVID-19.

This sequence joins TRBV19 and TRBJ1-1; 7 bases are shared with TRBD1. The V and J ends lost 7 bases and 3 bases, in that order; junction bases with no gene match: 5. The CDR3 covers 13 residues. CDR1 and CDR2 (germline): LNHDA, SQIVND (reference sequence). CDR3 DNA: TGTGCCAGTAAGGTCAGGGGGGACACTGAAGCTTTCTTT. Amino acids: CASKVRGDTEAFF. The full variable domain, rest sourced from reference TRBV19 and TRBJ1-1, is DGGITQSPKYLFRKEGQNVTLSCEQNLNHDAMYWYRQDPGQGLRLIYYSQIVNDFQKGDIAEGYSVSREKKESFPLTVTSAQKNPTAFYLCASKVRGDTEAFFGQGTRLTVV.

The chain recombines TRBV28 with TRBJ2-1; 7 bases fit TRBD2. Germline V CDR1 and CDR2: MDHEN, SYDVKM. The CDR3 is made up of 15 amino acids. The junction had 6 bases not matched to a gene; V was cut back by 4 bases and J by 3 bases. The CDR3 here is CASSSAGPFYNEQFF. The CDR3 DNA sequence: TGTGCCAGCAGTTCAGCGGGACCTTTCTACAATGAGCAGTTCTTC.

The V call is TRBV28, the J call TRBJ2-7; 7 bases are a match to TRBD1. The CDR3 runs 13 residues. Germline assignment: CDR1 MDHEN and CDR2 SYDVKM. V lost 9 bases, J lost 2 bases, and 7 bases stayed unmatched. The CDR3: CASTGTATYEQYF. The CDR3 nucleotides are TGTGCCAGTACCGGGACAGCGACCTACGAGCAGTACTTC.

The chain is built from TRBV10-3 and TRBJ2-3; 8 nucleotides line up with TRBD1. The CDR3 runs 14 residues. The ends lost 6 bases at V and 0 bases at J; junction bases unmatched: 2. The germline V gene has CDR1 ENHRY and CDR2 SYGVKD. The CDR3 sequence is CAISNRGSTDTQYF. The CDR3 bases are TGTGCCATCAGCAACAGGGGGAGCACAGATACGCAGTATTTT.

The chain employs TRBV5-1 and TRBJ2-5; 9 positions agree with TRBD1. The CDR3 length is 17 residues. CDR1 SGHRS and CDR2 YFSETQ come from the germline V gene. Trimming removed 4 bases from V and 0 bases from J; junction bases left unmatched: 10. The CDR3 region is CASSPLPGQGYQETQYF. CDR3 coding DNA: TGCGCCAGCAGCCCACTCCCGGGACAGGGATACCAAGAGACCCAGTACTTC.

The chain has TRBV5-1 and TRBJ2-1; 9 bases agree with TRBD1. Germline CDR1 reads SGHRS; CDR2 reads YFSETQ. The CDR3 is made up of 14 amino acids. With 5 bases clipped from V and 2 bases from J, the junction kept 2 bases outside the gene matches. Here the CDR3 reads CASRTGGAYNEQFF. DNA for the CDR3: TGCGCCAGCAGAACAGGGGGCGCCTACAATGAGCAGTTCTTC.

The chain recombines TRBV10-1 with TRBJ2-7, with 7 bases lining up with TRBD2. Germline CDR1 WNHNN, CDR2 SYGVQD (reference sequence). V trimming: 3 bases; J trimming: 2 bases; junction bases outside the gene matches: 10. This CDR3 spans 16 amino acids. For the CDR3, the DNA is TGCGCCAGCAGTGACGGCCGGAAGCGGGAACCCTACGAGCAGTACTTC. As protein: CASSDGRKREPYEQYF.

This sequence joins TRBV30 and TRBJ1-4, with a weak D call TRBD1 (5 bases). The CDR3 sequence is 13 residues long. Trimming left V 1 base short and J 8 bases short, with 11 bases between. Germline CDR1 reads GTSNPN; CDR2 reads SVGIG (reference sequence). The CDR3 region has the DNA TGTGCCTGGAGTGGGGGGGGTATGGAAAAACTGTTTTTT. Protein product: CAWSGGGMEKLFF.

V usage is TRBV2 and J usage is TRBJ1-2, with D unclear. V gave up 7 bases and J gave up 8 bases, with 11 bases separating them. Germline CDR1 SNHLY, CDR2 FYNNEI. This CDR3 spans 11 amino acids. The CDR3 is CASMFGVGYTF. The CDR3 coding sequence is TGTGCCAGCATGTTCGGGGTAGGCTACACCTTC.

In its sample, this clone was seen a few times. J is TRBJ1-1 and V is TRBV11-1; D unclear. The CDR3 length is 16 residues. The germline gives CDR1 SGHAT, CDR2 FQDESV (reference sequence). The V and J ends lost 4 bases and 1 base respectively, with 16 bases between them. In nucleotides, the CDR3 is TGTGCCAGCAGCTATGATGTGGAGATGGGGAACACTGAAGCTTTCTTT. Protein sequence: CASSYDVEMGNTEAFF.

This clone was observed a single time. V is TRBV3-1 (or the pseudogene TRBV3-2) and J is TRBJ2-7; TRBD2 agrees at 7 bases. Germline V gene sequence: CDR1 LGHDT, CDR2 YNNKEL (reference sequence). The CDR3 loop spans 15 amino acids. The junction had 7 bases not matched to a gene; V was cut back by 1 base and J by 4 bases. CDR3 residues: CASSQGFTSEYEQYF. CDR3 in DNA: TGTGCCAGCAGCCAAGGATTTACTAGCGAATACGAGCAGTACTTC.

This chain connects TRBV30 to TRBJ1-2; D remains ambiguous. The CDR3 has 11 amino acids. Germline loops: CDR1 GTSNPN, CDR2 SVGIG (reference sequence). The V gene lost 3 bases and the J gene lost 2 bases, with 4 bases spanning the gap. DNA for the CDR3: TGTGCCTGGAGCCTAAACTATGGCTACACCTTC. Amino acids: CAWSLNYGYTF.

The chain employs TRBV5-1 and TRBJ2-3; D gene unclear. The germline V and J ends were trimmed by 4 bases and 2 bases, with 8 bases remaining between them. The CDR3 has 13 amino acids. Germline V gives CDR1 SGHRS, CDR2 YFSETQ. This CDR3 reads CASSPTNTDTQYF. The CDR3, as DNA: TGCGCCAGCAGCCCTACCAACACAGATACGCAGTATTTT.

The chain couples TRBV15 to TRBJ2-6, with D unresolved. The CDR3 length is 14 residues. V lost 5 bases, J lost 0 bases, and 5 bases lay in between. The germline gives CDR1 LNHNV, CDR2 YYDKDF (reference sequence). The CDR3 region has the DNA TGTGCCACCAGCGTCTCCTCTGGGGCCAACGTCCTGACTTTC. Protein product: CATSVSSGANVLTF.

V usage is TRBV12-3 or TRBV12-4 and J usage is TRBJ2-3; D is ambiguous. The ends were cut back, 7 bases at V and 6 bases at J, with 14 bases in the middle. This CDR3 region has 13 residues. CDR3 residues: CASMAVLSDTQYF. DNA for the CDR3: TGTGCCAGCATGGCGGTGTTGTCGGATACGCAGTATTTT.

J is TRBJ2-1 and V is TRBV9; TRBD2 matches 12 bases. With 3 bases clipped from V and 0 bases from J, the junction kept 10 bases outside the gene matches. Per germline, CDR1 SGDLS and CDR2 YYNGEE. The CDR3 spans 19 residues. The CDR3 nucleotides read TGTGCCAGCAGCGGACCGGGACTAGCGGGTTCCAGCTCCTACAATGAGCAGTTCTTC. This sequence encodes CASSGPGLAGSSSYNEQFF.

The DNA for the CDR3 is TGCAGCGTTGATGGGGTAGCGGCAATTAAGGGGGAGACCCAGTACTTC. It encodes CSVDGVAAIKGETQYF. The rearrangement links TRBV29-1 to TRBJ2-5; D possibly corresponds to TRBD2 (6 bases). The V gene's germline CDR1 is SQVTM and CDR2 ANQGSEA. The CDR3 is made up of 16 amino acids. Trimming removed 3 bases from V and 5 bases from J, with 22 bases in between.

The chain has TRBV4-2 and TRBJ2-1; the D is unclear. Germline V gives CDR1 LGHNA, CDR2 YNFKEQ. V dropped 0 bases and J dropped 0 bases, with 9 bases sitting between them. The CDR3 has 16 amino acids. The CDR3 sequence is CASSQDWSVSYNEQFF. The CDR3 bases are TGTGCCAGCAGCCAAGATTGGAGCGTCTCCTACAATGAGCAGTTCTTC.

The V and J genes are TRBV3-1 (or the pseudogene TRBV3-2) and TRBJ1-1, with D unclear. The CDR3 is 15 residues long. Germline V gene sequence: CDR1 LGHDT, CDR2 YNNKEL (reference sequence). V dropped 0 bases and J dropped 6 bases, with 14 bases sitting between them. The CDR3 bases are TGTGCCAGCAGCCAAGATCAATCCTTTATAGCTGAAGCTTTCTTT. Protein sequence: CASSQDQSFIAEAFF.

The chain couples TRBV5-6 to TRBJ2-5, with D perhaps matching TRBD1 (6 bases). The V end lost 0 bases, the J end lost 4 bases, and 10 bases lay between the germline ends. Germline V lookup: CDR1 SGHDT, CDR2 YYEEEE. The CDR3 is 14 residues long. CDR3: CASSLGQGRETQYF. CDR3 coding DNA: TGTGCCAGCAGCTTGGGCCAGGGGAGAGAGACCCAGTACTTC. Supplemented by reference TRBV5-6 and TRBJ2-5, the full variable domain reads DAGVTQSPTHLIKTRGQQVTLRCSPKSGHDTVSWYQQALGQGPQFIFQYYEEEERQRGNFPDRFSGHQFPNYSSELNVNALLLGDSALYLCASSLGQGRETQYFGPGTRLLVL.

The chain employs TRBV27 and TRBJ2-7; 8 nucleotides agree with TRBD2. J gave up 5 bases and V 5 bases, and 8 bases lay outside the gene matches. The CDR3 totals 14 residues. The germline V gene has CDR1 MNHEY and CDR2 SMNVEV (reference sequence). The CDR3 coding sequence is TGTGCCAGCAGTCCAGCGGGAGTAAGCCACGAGCAGTACTTC. Amino acid sequence: CASSPAGVSHEQYF.

The chain recombines TRBV27 with TRBJ2-1; D may be TRBD2 (6 bases). The CDR3 loop spans 14 amino acids. Between the trimmed V and J ends, which lost 3 bases and 2 bases, there was a span of 8 bases. Looked up from germline, CDR1 is MNHEY and CDR2 is SMNVEV (reference sequence). CDR3 in DNA: TGTGCCAGCAGTTTGCTAGCGCCCTACAATGAGCAGTTCTTC. Protein product: CASSLLAPYNEQFF.

V and J are TRBV4-2 and TRBJ2-4; 10 bases map to TRBD2. The junction had 4 bases not matched to a gene; V was cut back by 0 bases and J by 8 bases. Per the germline V gene, CDR1 is LGHNA and CDR2 is YNFKEQ. This CDR3 region has 15 residues. The CDR3 DNA reads as TGTGCCAGCAGCCAAGACCCTAGCGGGAGTGACATTCAGTACTTC. It codes for CASSQDPSGSDIQYF.

The CDR3 sequence is CASPSDRRDEQFF. The DNA for the CDR3 is TGTGCCAGTCCTAGCGATCGAAGGGATGAGCAGTTCTTC. The chain joins TRBV6-5 to TRBJ2-1; maybe TRBD2 (6 bases). In germline, CDR1 is MNHEY, CDR2 SVGAGI. This CDR3 contains 13 residues. The ends were cut back, 9 bases at V and 8 bases at J, with 17 bases in the middle.